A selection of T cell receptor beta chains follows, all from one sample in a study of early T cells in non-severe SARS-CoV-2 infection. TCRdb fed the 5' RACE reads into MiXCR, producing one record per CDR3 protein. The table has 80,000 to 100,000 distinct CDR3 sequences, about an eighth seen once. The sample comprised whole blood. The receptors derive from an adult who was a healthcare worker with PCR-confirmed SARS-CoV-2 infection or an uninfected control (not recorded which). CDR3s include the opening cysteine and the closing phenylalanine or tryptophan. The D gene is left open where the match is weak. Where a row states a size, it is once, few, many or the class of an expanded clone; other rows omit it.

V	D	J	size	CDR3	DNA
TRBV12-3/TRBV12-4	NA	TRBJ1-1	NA	CASSFSGSNTEAFF	TGTGCCAGCAGTTTCAGTGGCTCAAACACTGAAGCTTTCTTT
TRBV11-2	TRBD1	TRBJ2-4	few	CASSLSGGEAKNIQYF	TGTGCCAGCAGCTTATCAGGGGGCGAAGCCAAAAACATTCAGTACTTC
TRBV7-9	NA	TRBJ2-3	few	CASSGQSTDTQYF	TGTGCCAGCAGCGGACAGAGCACAGATACGCAGTATTTT
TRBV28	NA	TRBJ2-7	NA	CASSLISYEQYF	TGTGCCAGCAGTTTAATTTCCTACGAGCAGTACTTC
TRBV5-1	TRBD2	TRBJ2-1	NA	CASSLILAGGNEQFF	TGCGCCAGCAGCTTGATACTAGCGGGAGGCAATGAGCAGTTCTTC
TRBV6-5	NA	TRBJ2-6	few	CASSLSSGSGANVLTF	TGTGCCAGCAGCCTTAGTAGCGGCTCTGGGGCCAACGTCCTGACTTTC
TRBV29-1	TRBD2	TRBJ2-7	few	CSVEGAAGVGYEQYF	TGCAGCGTTGAAGGGGCGGCGGGAGTGGGGTACGAGCAGTACTTC
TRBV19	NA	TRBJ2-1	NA	CASSIRVYNEQFF	TGTGCCAGTAGTATTAGGGTATACAATGAGCAGTTCTTC
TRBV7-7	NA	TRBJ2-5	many	CASSRDQPGETQYF	TGTGCCAGCAGCCGGGACCAACCCGGAGAGACCCAGTACTTC
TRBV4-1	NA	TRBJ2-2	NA	CASSQVLGGRESSGELFF	TGCGCCAGCAGCCAAGTTCTTGGGGGCCGAGAATCGTCCGGGGAGCTGTTTTTT